This TCR beta chain was recorded in a study of blood T cell repertoires in COVID-19 (dated by TCRdb to the early 2020s). Regarding the research as a whole: Samples covering the acute and convalescent phases of COVID-19 were provided by collaborators in the United States, Italy and Spain. The material from the prospective study consisted of cDNA or gDNA derived from T cells, B-cell-depleted T cells, or PBMCs. Subjects who had been exposed to COVID-19, were actively infected with it, or had recovered from it provided the deeply sampled blood TCRbeta repertoires that made up the dataset. The repertoires were released in a freely available public database meant as a resource for research on the immune response to SARS-CoV-2. The samples were drawn from two sources: the first 160 participants of the ongoing ImmuneRACE study, and 1,200 or so subjects contributed by 6 global collaborators. A de-identified subject ID, COVID-19 status, age in years and sex were almost always included in the sample metadata. Where available, HLA class I and class II types were obtained from metadata supplied by the sample provider rather than from assay-based typing. On the study overall, not on this receptor specifically: How much clinical and demographic metadata was included differed by source and by participant, and the metadata was provided uncurated.

Samples from volunteer blood donors who had recovered from COVID-19 were contributed by a second Seattle source. Collaborating institutions collected whole blood in K2EDTA tubes following their own protocols. For TCRbeta analysis, collaborators shipped samples as frozen whole blood, isolated PBMCs, or DNA extracted from either of those sample types. V lost 6 bases and J lost 7 bases, and the count of bases not matched to a germline gene is 12. In the germline V gene, CDR1 corresponds to MNHEY and CDR2 to SVGAGI. Measured from the cysteine to the phenylalanine, the CDR3 is 15 residues long. Of the read, only the CDR3 DNA is kept; its 45 bases are in frame from base 1. The immunoSEQ Assay, a bias-controlled multiplex PCR, was used to amplify TCRbeta CDR3 regions from genomic DNA. The paper's processing steps were these. The number of nucleated cells in each sample was estimated by amplification of reference gene primers within the assay. Sequence reads were collapsed and filtered to measure the absolute abundance of every unique TCRbeta CDR3 rearrangement. For each sample, productive Simpson clonality was calculated as the square root of Simpson's diversity index across productive rearrangements. TCRdb re-hosts the immuneACCESS table, in-frame sequences only. Its copies lack some clones; in the studies checked, an unresolved V gene accounts for under half of them, and the cause for the rest is not known. D and trimming were read from the DNA, whereas the V and J calls and clone size are those reported in that table. This sample lists about 190,000 clones; roughly 80% were detected once. The ten largest clonotypes hold approximately 12% of the sample.

Concerning this clone: Its antigen target is currently unknown. Base-call qualities are not available, and no considerably larger clone is one nucleotide away.

This receptor chain uses TRBV6-5 and TRBJ1-2, with 9 bases matching TRBD1. Sequencing was done on a sample of peripheral blood. The clonotype was recovered from a middle-aged man who had recovered from COVID-19. The DNA reads TGTGCCAGCAGGGAGGGACAGGGTTTATCCCGTGGCTACACCTTC. Translated, this gives CASREGQGLSRGYTF.